The 28 T cell receptor beta chains below all came from one sample that was sequenced in a study of T cell repertoires in cytomegalovirus infection (dated by TCRdb to the late 2010s). The listed sequencing device is Illumina HiSeq 1500. TCRdb cleaned the public reads at Q25 with fastp, built clones with MiXCR and kept in-frame beta chains. Rows are unified per CDR3 protein, each entry keeping the most common DNA and genes. For this sample the table gives about 260,000 distinct CDR3 sequences, of which 9.1% were detected only once. The top ten constitute less than 15% of the sample. The source material was PBMCs. These receptor sequences come from a human donor in good health (CMV status not recorded). Some clones in this sample may be carry-over from other donors' samples.

The J gene is TRBJ1-1, the V gene TRBV11-2; maybe TRBD1 (5 bases). The V and J ends lost 5 bases and 6 bases respectively, with 16 bases between them. The CDR3 has 14 residues. Germline V gene data show CDR1 as SGHAT and CDR2 as FQNNGV. DNA of the CDR3: TGTGCCAGCAGCCCCCGGGGGGGTAGCTCTGAAGCTTTCTTT. Translation gives CASSPRGGSSEAFF.

The rearrangement links TRBV27 to TRBJ2-7; no clear D. CDR3 length: 13 residues. CDR1 is MNHEY and CDR2 is SMNVEV in the germline V gene (reference sequence). Trimming took off 0 bases at V and 3 bases at J, with 6 bases between the two ends. The CDR3 here is CASSLSPDYEQYF. Written as DNA, the CDR3 is TGTGCCAGCAGTTTATCGCCAGACTACGAGCAGTACTTC.

This chain links TRBV2 with TRBJ2-1; no reliable D call. V dropped 6 bases and J dropped 4 bases, with 10 bases sitting between them. Germline CDR1 reads SNHLY; CDR2 reads FYNNEI. This CDR3 contains 13 residues. CDR3 sequence reads: CASSKQDYNEQFF. The CDR3 nucleotides are TGTGCCAGCAGCAAACAAGATTACAATGAGCAGTTCTTC.

This clonotype was detected a few times. The J gene is TRBJ2-1, the V gene TRBV2; 7 bases agree with TRBD2. This CDR3 is 15 amino acids long. Germline trimming cut 6 bases from V and 7 bases from J; bases unmatched to any gene: 12. Germline CDR1 SNHLY, CDR2 FYNNEI. The CDR3 reads CASSSLATKGNEQFF. The CDR3 DNA reads as TGTGCCAGCAGCTCACTAGCGACTAAAGGGAATGAGCAGTTCTTC.

This clonotype was detected only a few times. The rearrangement uses TRBV11-1 and TRBJ2-1, with 7 positions matching TRBD2. With 5 bases clipped from V and 4 bases from J, the junction kept 8 bases outside the gene matches. The CDR3 loop spans 15 amino acids. Germline values: CDR1 SGHAT, CDR2 FQDESV (reference sequence). CDR3 nucleotide sequence: TGTGCCAGCAGCCCCTTCGCAGCGGGGTACAATGAGCAGTTCTTC. The encoded protein is CASSPFAAGYNEQFF.

The chain has TRBV7-2 and TRBJ2-7; D uncertain. Germline V gene data show CDR1 as SGHTA and CDR2 as FQGNSA. Between the trimmed V and J ends, which lost 5 bases and 0 bases, there was a span of 11 bases. There are 14 residues in the CDR3. The CDR3 here is CASSPPEISYEQYF. The CDR3, as DNA: TGTGCCAGCAGCCCCCCGGAGATCTCCTACGAGCAGTACTTC.

This clonotype was found many times. The V call is TRBV20-1, the J call TRBJ2-5, with D perhaps matching TRBD2 (6 bases). The CDR3 runs 15 residues. V lost 0 bases, J lost 1 base, and 12 bases lay in between. From germline, CDR1 is DFQATT and CDR2 SNEGSKA (reference sequence). CDR3 coding DNA: TGCAGTGCTAGAGATAGCGCGGGGTCCCAAGAGACCCAGTACTTC. Protein product: CSARDSAGSQETQYF.

CDR3 nucleotide sequence: TGCAGCGCTACACCGGGACTCTCGCAAGAGACCCAGTACTTC. Amino acid sequence: CSATPGLSQETQYF. This chain connects TRBV29-1 to TRBJ2-5; perhaps TRBD2 as D (6 bases). The CDR3 spans 14 residues. V was shortened by 7 bases and J by 2 bases, with 17 bases between the two germline ends. In germline, CDR1 is SQVTM, CDR2 ANQGSEA.

This clonotype came up many times. The chain combines TRBV7-2 with TRBJ2-3, with 9 bases that match TRBD2. This CDR3 is 17 amino acids long. From germline, CDR1 is SGHTA and CDR2 FQGNSA. Trimming cost V 6 bases and J 4 bases; bases outside gene matches: 14. CDR3 DNA: TGTGCCAGCAGTGTTTTGCGGGGGGGCCGGAGAGCAGATACGCAGTATTTT. Encoded protein: CASSVLRGGRRADTQYF.

This clonotype was recorded many times. V and J are TRBV5-4 and TRBJ1-1; perhaps TRBD1 as D (5 bases). The CDR3 sequence is 14 residues long. Germline V gives CDR1 SGHNT, CDR2 YYREEE (reference sequence). The V gene lost 7 bases and the J gene lost 5 bases, with 18 bases spanning the gap. CDR3 nucleotide sequence: TGTGCCAGCGGGGCTGAACCGAGGGGAACTGAAGCTTTCTTT. Its protein product is CASGAEPRGTEAFF.

This sequence joins TRBV19 and TRBJ2-5; D possibly corresponds to TRBD2 (6 bases). The CDR3 covers 13 residues. Deletions cut 11 bases from V and 4 bases from J, with 17 bases between. Germline values: CDR1 LNHDA, CDR2 SQIVND (reference sequence). The CDR3 DNA is TGTGCCTCCGGGGGAGCCAGGGCAGAGACCCAGTACTTC. Translating it yields CASGGARAETQYF. The variable domain in full, with the rest retrieved from reference TRBV19 and TRBJ2-5, is DGGITQSPKYLFRKEGQNVTLSCEQNLNHDAMYWYRQDPGQGLRLIYYSQIVNDFQKGDIAEGYSVSREKKESFPLTVTSAQKNPTAFYLCASGGARAETQYFGPGTRLLVL.

The V gene is TRBV11-1, the J gene TRBJ2-1; a weak D match, TRBD2 (7 bases). From germline, CDR1 is SGHAT and CDR2 FQDESV (reference sequence). With 8 bases removed from V and 8 bases from J, the gap between germline ends came to 13 bases. CDR3 length equals 12 residues. The CDR3 spells CASGPGGYEQFF. CDR3 nucleotide sequence: TGTGCCAGCGGCCCGGGGGGCTATGAGCAGTTCTTC.

CDR3 in amino acids: CASSRETGGWEKLFF. CDR3 in DNA: TGTGCCAGCAGCCGGGAGACAGGGGGTTGGGAAAAACTGTTTTTT. This chain uses TRBV5-5 with TRBJ1-4, with TRBD1 identical over 9 bases. V gave up 4 bases and J gave up 8 bases; unmatched junction bases: 9. The CDR3 is 15 residues long. The V gene's germline CDR1 is SGHKS and CDR2 YYEKEE (reference sequence).

This chain uses TRBV14 with TRBJ2-3; D gene ambiguous. V was pared by 4 bases and J by 3 bases, with 8 bases between. The CDR3 runs to 13 residues. Per the germline V gene, CDR1 is SGHDN and CDR2 is FVKESK. Here the CDR3 reads CASSPGLTDTQYF. CDR3 coding DNA: TGTGCCAGCAGCCCCGGGTTGACAGATACGCAGTATTTT. Looking up the rest from reference TRBV14 and TRBJ2-3 gives the full variable domain: EAGVTQFPSHSVIEKGQTVTLRCDPISGHDNLYWYRRVMGKEIKFLLHFVKESKQDESGMPNNRFLAERTGGTYSTLKVQPAELEDSGVYFCASSPGLTDTQYFGPGTRLTVL.

This clonotype was picked up a small number of times. The CDR3 reads CASSEEVASGYTF. Written as DNA, the CDR3 is TGTGCCAGCAGCGAGGAGGTAGCCTCTGGCTACACCTTC. The chain has TRBV9 and TRBJ1-2; D is unclear. CDR1 and CDR2 (germline): SGDLS, YYNGEE. Trimming stripped 3 bases from V and 7 bases from J, with 13 bases between. The CDR3 consists of 13 residues. The variable domain in full, completed from reference TRBV9 and TRBJ1-2, reads DSGVTQTPKHLITATGQRVTLRCSPRSGDLSVYWYQQSLDQGLQFLIQYYNGEERAKGNILERFSAQQFPDLHSELNLSSLELGDSALYFCASSEEVASGYTFGSGTRLTVV.

This clonotype has at least ten counts. V and J are TRBV7-2 and TRBJ2-3; D not certain. Germline CDR1 and CDR2: SGHTA and FQGNSA. The CDR3 extends over 15 amino acids. V was shortened by 1 base and J by 0 bases, with 8 bases between the two germline ends. The CDR3 loop reads CASSLGPLSTDTQYF. In nucleotides, the CDR3 is TGTGCCAGCAGCTTAGGCCCCCTAAGCACAGATACGCAGTATTTT.

This clonotype was counted only a few times. This chain links TRBV20-1 with TRBJ1-2, with a tentative D call TRBD1 (6 bases). Germline lookup yields CDR1 DFQATT and CDR2 SNEGSKA (reference sequence). The germline V and J ends were trimmed by 4 bases and 3 bases, with 9 bases remaining between them. The CDR3 is made up of 12 amino acids. In nucleotides, the CDR3 is TGCAGTGCTACTAGACAGGACTATGGCTACACCTTC. Its translation is CSATRQDYGYTF.

The chain joins TRBV28 to TRBJ1-4; weak D call: TRBD1 (5 bases). V lost 1 base to trimming and J lost 8 bases, with 14 bases between them. CDR1 MDHEN and CDR2 SYDVKM come from the germline V gene. The CDR3 has 15 amino acids. The CDR3 sequence is CASSLFWGEGEKLFF. Written as DNA, the CDR3 is TGTGCCAGCAGTTTATTCTGGGGCGAGGGAGAAAAACTGTTTTTT.

The V and J genes are TRBV20-1 and TRBJ1-6; D is possibly TRBD1 (5 bases). Germline CDR1 is DFQATT and CDR2 is SNEGSKA (reference sequence). Trimming cost V 1 base and J 8 bases, with 15 bases left between them. The length of the CDR3 is 15 residues. CDR3 in amino acids: CSARAIGTNYSPLHF. The CDR3 bases are TGCAGTGCTAGAGCCATCGGGACCAATTATTCACCCCTCCACTTT.

CDR3 in amino acids: CATSDSSGSQYNEQFF. The CDR3 coding sequence is TGTGCCACCAGTGATAGTAGCGGGAGCCAGTACAATGAGCAGTTCTTC. This chain uses TRBV24-1 with TRBJ2-1; 9 bases match TRBD2. Germline V gene lookup returns CDR1 KGHDR and CDR2 SFDVKD. V trimming: 3 bases; J trimming: 4 bases; junction bases outside the gene matches: 6. CDR3 size: 16 residues.

A note on this clonotype: A much bigger clone sits one base away, suggesting this may be a read error. The genes are TRBV11-2 and TRBJ2-5; D ambiguous. Germline lookup yields CDR1 SGHAT and CDR2 FQNNGV. The CDR3 extends over 15 amino acids. CDR3: CVSSLGPTVQETQYF. The CDR3 coding sequence is TGTGTCAGCAGCTTAGGTCCGACGGTGCAAGAGACCCAGTACTTC.

This clonotype was seen only a few times. The chain combines TRBV29-1 with TRBJ1-2; no clear D. The V and J ends lost 4 bases and 4 bases respectively, with 13 bases between them. CDR3 length: 13 amino acids. Germline-derived CDR1 and CDR2 are SQVTM and ANQGSEA. CDR3 protein: CSVVEGVSYGYTF. Here the CDR3 DNA reads TGCAGCGTTGTAGAGGGCGTAAGCTATGGCTACACCTTC.

This clonotype was picked up many times. The rearrangement links TRBV7-9 to TRBJ1-1; weak D call: TRBD1 (5 bases). The CDR3 covers 14 residues. Germline V gives CDR1 SEHNR, CDR2 FQNEAQ (reference sequence). Trimming shortened V by 6 bases and J by 10 bases, and 21 bases separated the two germline ends. CDR3 coding DNA: TGTGCCAGCAGGCCCCGTACAGGAAAAGGAGCAGCTTTCTTT. Translated, it gives CASRPRTGKGAAFF.

This clonotype was counted between two and nine times. This chain links TRBV5-6 with TRBJ2-7; perhaps D is TRBD1 or TRBD2 (6 bases each). Trimming took off 4 bases at V and 2 bases at J, with 10 bases between the two ends. CDR1 and CDR2 from the germline V gene are SGHDT and YYEEEE. The CDR3 runs 13 residues. The CDR3 sequence: CASSAGHPYEQYF. CDR3 in DNA: TGTGCCAGCAGCGCGGGACACCCCTACGAGCAGTACTTC. Drawing the rest from reference TRBV5-6 and TRBJ2-7, the complete variable domain is DAGVTQSPTHLIKTRGQQVTLRCSPKSGHDTVSWYQQALGQGPQFIFQYYEEEERQRGNFPDRFSGHQFPNYSSELNVNALLLGDSALYLCASSAGHPYEQYFGPGTRLTVT.

This clonotype was counted at least ten times. The chain uses TRBV7-9 and TRBJ1-2; D uncertain. The CDR3 contains 14 residues. V was clipped by 6 bases and J by 1 base, with 12 bases between them. CDR1 and CDR2 (germline): SEHNR, FQNEAQ (reference sequence). The CDR3 spells CASSNFPDNYGYTF. Here the CDR3 DNA reads TGTGCCAGCAGTAACTTCCCCGATAACTATGGCTACACCTTC. Complete variable domain (other parts from reference TRBV7-9 and TRBJ1-2): DTGVSQNPRHKITKRGQNVTFRCDPISEHNRLYWYRQTLGQGPEFLTYFQNEAQLEKSRLLSDRFSAERPKGSFSTLEIQRTEQGDSAMYLCASSNFPDNYGYTFGSGTRLTVV.

This clonotype has a count of ten or more. The chain employs TRBV6-1 and TRBJ2-1; no clear D gene. This CDR3 spans 15 amino acids. Germline CDR1 MNHNS, CDR2 SASEGT. The V end lost 1 base, the J end lost 0 bases, and 7 bases lay between the germline ends. Here the CDR3 reads CASSEVGSSYNEQFF. CDR3 in DNA: TGTGCCAGCAGTGAAGTGGGCAGCTCCTACAATGAGCAGTTCTTC.

The rearrangement joins TRBV7-9 to TRBJ1-6; D call uncertain. V lost 0 bases, J lost 9 bases, and 3 bases lay in between. This CDR3 has 12 residues. Germline values: CDR1 SEHNR, CDR2 FQNEAQ (reference sequence). The CDR3 protein is CASSLASSPLHF. In DNA, the CDR3 is TGTGCCAGCAGCTTAGCGAGTTCACCCCTCCACTTT.

This clonotype appeared many times. The gene calls are TRBV7-2 and TRBJ1-6; tentative D call: TRBD1 (5 bases). Germline-derived CDR1 and CDR2 are SGHTA and FQGNSA. The V end was cut by 4 bases, the J end by 7 bases, with 20 bases between. The CDR3 runs 17 residues. This CDR3 is CASSYFGGQGMNSPLHF. CDR3 nucleotide sequence: TGTGCCAGCAGCTACTTCGGAGGTCAGGGTATGAATTCACCCCTCCACTTT.